This is a list of T cell receptor beta chains from one sample in a study of blood T cell repertoires in COVID-19. Method: immunoSEQ multiplex PCR; TCRdb's copy keeps in-frame clones and lacks some. This sample has 350,000 to 550,000 clones, with roughly nine tenths found just once. Sequenced sample: PBMCs or T cells enriched from blood (not recorded which). Receptors were obtained from a man aged 25 to 40 who had recovered from COVID-19. CDR3s include the opening cysteine and the closing phenylalanine or tryptophan. A D gene is named only where the DNA matches it firmly. A clone size is listed for some rows: how often the clone was seen (once, few, many), or a class if it is expanded.

cdr3_aa | cdr3_nt | d_call | v_call | clone_size | j_call
CASSPGIAGPGDTQYF | TGTGCTAGCAGCCCTGGGATAGCGGGCCCGGGGGATACGCAGTATTTT | TRBD2 | TRBV7-7 | - | TRBJ2-3
CASSRSMALTGGRNEQYF | TGTGCCAGCTCACGATCAATGGCCTTGACAGGGGGCAGGAACGAGCAGTACTTC | TRBD1 | TRBV18 | - | TRBJ2-7
CASSVRQGDQPQHF | TGTGCCAGCAGTGTTAGACAGGGAGATCAGCCCCAGCATTTT | TRBD1 | TRBV2 | once | TRBJ1-5
CSVEYSGNTIYF | TGCAGCGTGGAATACTCTGGAAACACCATATATTTT | - | TRBV29-1 | - | TRBJ1-3
CASSLAGVTNEKLFF | TGTGCCAGCAGCCTGGCAGGGGTCACTAATGAAAAACTGTTTTTT | - | TRBV2 | - | TRBJ1-4
CASSLEPPGQGTINEKLFF | TGCGCCAGCAGCTTGGAACCGCCGGGACAGGGTACTATTAATGAAAAACTGTTTTTT | TRBD1 | TRBV5-1 | once | TRBJ1-4
CAWSRGWPEAFF | TGTGCCTGGAGTAGGGGTTGGCCTGAAGCTTTCTTT | - | TRBV30 | - | TRBJ1-1
CASSSSGGAGSYEQYF | TGTGCCAGCAGCTCATCGGGGGGGGCGGGTAGCTACGAGCAGTACTTC | TRBD2 | TRBV7-8 | - | TRBJ2-7
CASSELTGVSNQPQHF | TGTGCCAGCAGTGAGCTTACAGGGGTCAGCAATCAGCCCCAGCATTTT | TRBD1 | TRBV6-1 | - | TRBJ1-5
CASTATSGSYNEQFF | TGTGCCAGCACCGCGACTAGCGGGAGCTACAATGAGCAGTTCTTC | TRBD2 | TRBV6-5 | - | TRBJ2-1
CASSSWTHGYTF | TGTGCCAGCAGCTCTTGGACTCATGGCTACACCTTC | - | TRBV7-3 | - | TRBJ1-2
CAWSPTGNEQFF | TGTGCCTGGAGTCCTACAGGGAATGAGCAGTTCTTC | - | TRBV30 | - | TRBJ2-1
CASQSGTGGYNSPLHF | TGCGCCAGCCAATCCGGGACAGGGGGATACAATTCACCCCTCCACTTT | TRBD1 | TRBV5-1 | - | TRBJ1-6
CATSRDLATNEKLFF | TGTGCCACCAGCAGAGACCTTGCAACTAATGAAAAACTGTTTTTT | - | TRBV15 | - | TRBJ1-4
CASSSRQGNEAFF | TGCGCCAGCAGTTCGAGACAGGGGAATGAAGCTTTCTTT | TRBD1 | TRBV10-1 | - | TRBJ1-1
CASSSRDYINEQYF | TGTGCCAGCAGCTCCCGGGACTACATCAACGAGCAGTACTTC | TRBD2 | TRBV13 | - | TRBJ2-7
CASSRAQEVGEKLFF | TGTGCCAGCAGCCGGGCCCAGGAGGTTGGCGAAAAACTGTTTTTT | - | TRBV6-2/TRBV6-3 | - | TRBJ1-4
CASSPGQGALNEKLFF | TGCGCCAGCAGCCCTGGACAGGGGGCTCTTAATGAAAAACTGTTTTTT | TRBD1 | TRBV5-1 | - | TRBJ1-4
CASSYSTDLGQPQHF | TGTGCCAGCAGTTACTCGACAGATCTTGGTCAGCCCCAGCATTTT | - | TRBV6-5 | - | TRBJ1-5
CSVGTGVGYGYTF | TGCAGCGTGGGGACAGGGGTAGGCTATGGCTACACCTTC | TRBD1 | TRBV29-1 | - | TRBJ1-2
CASSQVVTSVYEQYF | TGTGCCAGCAGCCAAGTGGTAACTAGCGTTTACGAGCAGTACTTC | TRBD2 | TRBV3-1/TRBV3-2 | - | TRBJ2-7
CASSLAPTGTSGANEQFF | TGTGCCAGCAGCTTAGCACCGACCGGGACTAGCGGAGCCAATGAGCAGTTCTTC | TRBD2 | TRBV11-2 | - | TRBJ2-1
CASSKCVGTGDGYGYTF | TGTGCCAGCAGCAAATGTGTCGGAACAGGGGATGGCTATGGCTACACCTTC | - | TRBV21-1 | - | TRBJ1-2
CASSLGRGGGETQYF | TGTGCCAGCAGCTTAGGAAGGGGAGGGGGAGAGACCCAGTACTTC | - | TRBV7-9 | few | TRBJ2-5
CASSLGPNQPQHF | TGTGCCAGCAGCTTAGGGCCCAATCAGCCCCAGCATTTT | - | TRBV7-3 | few | TRBJ1-5
CASSRRDVGNIQYF | TGTGCCAGCAGCCGGCGGGATGTGGGAAACATTCAGTACTTC | - | TRBV3-1/TRBV3-2 | - | TRBJ2-4
CASSAGTGADTQYF | TGCGCCAGCAGTGCCGGGACAGGGGCAGATACGCAGTATTTT | TRBD1 | TRBV10-2 | - | TRBJ2-3
CASSLEQGGNTEAFF | TGCGCCAGCAGCTTGGAGCAGGGGGGGAACACTGAAGCTTTCTTT | TRBD1 | TRBV5-1 | - | TRBJ1-1
CASSLGGYGYTF | TGCGCCAGCAGCTTGGGAGGGTATGGCTACACCTTC | - | TRBV5-1 | - | TRBJ1-2
CASSLGLATYNEQFF | TGTGCCAGCAGCTTAGGGCTAGCGACCTACAATGAGCAGTTCTTC | - | TRBV5-5 | - | TRBJ2-1
CASSLSGQVEGYTF | TGCGCCAGCAGCTTGTCAGGCCAGGTGGAAGGCTACACCTTC | - | TRBV5-1 | - | TRBJ1-2
CAWSVIGRGQYEQYF | TGTGCCTGGAGTGTCATAGGCAGGGGGCAATACGAGCAGTACTTC | TRBD1 | TRBV30 | - | TRBJ2-7
CASSLTGTGESEQYF | TGCGCCAGCAGCTTGACCGGGACAGGGGAAAGCGAGCAGTACTTC | TRBD1 | TRBV5-1 | - | TRBJ2-7
CASSLSGSSYNSPLHF | TGTGCCAGCAGTTTATCGGGGAGTTCCTATAATTCACCCCTCCACTTT | - | TRBV28 | - | TRBJ1-6
CASTEDRADQPQHF | TGTGCCAGCACTGAGGACAGGGCCGATCAGCCCCAGCATTTT | TRBD1 | TRBV2 | - | TRBJ1-5
CASPEGGRGRPDTEAFF | TGTGCCAGCCCCGAAGGGGGCAGGGGGCGCCCGGACACTGAAGCTTTCTTT | TRBD1 | TRBV7-2 | - | TRBJ1-1
CAGRQGKDSEQYF | TGTGCCGGACGACAGGGGAAGGATAGCGAGCAGTACTTC | TRBD1 | TRBV18 | - | TRBJ2-7
CSATSAYEQYF | TGCAGTGCTACATCAGCCTACGAGCAGTACTTC | - | TRBV20-1 | - | TRBJ2-7
CASSIYITNTEAFF | TGTGCCAGTAGTATTTACATAACGAACACTGAAGCTTTCTTT | - | TRBV19 | - | TRBJ1-1
CASSMVAGGVGSGANVLTF | TGTGCCAGTAGTATGGTAGCGGGAGGTGTGGGCTCTGGGGCCAACGTCCTGACTTTC | TRBD2 | TRBV19 | - | TRBJ2-6